This entry features one T cell receptor (beta chain) sequence. The specificity of this receptor is unknown. Base-call qualities are not available, and no considerably larger clone is one nucleotide away. Whole blood was collected in K2EDTA tubes by collaborating institutions according to the institutions' own protocols. For TCRbeta analysis, collaborator samples were shipped as frozen whole blood, as isolated PBMCs, or as DNA extracted from either sample type. The CDR3 has 15 amino acids, counting the end cysteine and phenylalanine. Just CDR3 DNA is preserved here, 45 bases in frame from base 1. Relative to germline, V is 3 bases shorter and J is 1 base shorter, with 12 bases between their ends. CDR1 KGHSH and CDR2 LQKENI are derived from the germline V gene. The data stem from a study of blood T cell repertoires in COVID-19 (TCRdb year 2020). Broadly, across the study: Collaborator samples came from the United States, Italy and Spain and covered acute and convalescent phases of COVID-19. The material from the prospective study consisted of cDNA or gDNA derived from T cells, B-cell-depleted T cells, or PBMCs. The dataset comprised deeply sampled blood TCRbeta repertoires from subjects exposed to, actively infected with, or recovered from COVID-19. A freely available public database, intended as a resource for researchers studying the immune response to SARS-CoV-2, is where the repertoires were released. Samples were obtained from the ongoing ImmuneRACE study (first 160 participants) and from approximately 1,200 subjects provided by 6 global collaborators. The sample metadata nearly always contained a de-identified subject ID, COVID-19 status, age in years and sex. HLA class I and class II types, where available, came from metadata supplied by the sample provider rather than from assay-based typing. The investigation overall reported the following: How much clinical and demographic metadata was included differed by source and by participant, and the metadata was provided uncurated.

TCRbeta CDR3 regions were amplified from genomic DNA using the immunoSEQ Assay, a bias-controlled multiplex PCR. In the original analysis: Nucleated cell counts per sample were estimated from amplification of reference gene primers within the assay. Sequence reads were collapsed and filtered to measure the absolute abundance of every unique TCRbeta CDR3 rearrangement. For each sample, productive Simpson clonality was calculated as the square root of Simpson's diversity index over productive rearrangements. Here the immuneACCESS table is served through TCRdb, limited to in-frame sequences with V and J called. Missing clones are a known gap in these copies; in checked studies unresolved V genes cover under half, and the rest lacks a known reason. For V, J and clone size, that table is used; D and trimming come from the DNA. The sample contains 150,000 to 200,000 clones, around nine tenths of them found a single time. 15% to 20% of the sample rests with the top ten.

The material sequenced was peripheral blood. The sequence links TRBV18 to TRBJ1-1; TRBD1 is a possible D gene, resting on 5 matching bases. The receptor was derived from a man aged 55 to 70 with active or convalescent COVID-19. The CDR3 reads CASSPLQETNTEAFF. In nucleotide form, the sequence is TGTGCCAGCTCACCGCTACAGGAGACGAACACTGAAGCTTTCTTT.